This entry concerns a single T cell receptor (beta chain). Method: immunoSEQ multiplex PCR; TCRdb's copy keeps in-frame clones and lacks some. The table shows 2.5 million or so clones, with over 85% occurring only once. Splitting of CD4+ cells produced CD45RA+ naive and CD45RA-negative memory subsets. This sample was included in a study of shared clonotypes between healthy human individuals. The source material was naive CD4+ T cells sorted from blood. Subset here: CD45RA+ positively selected. The sequence was obtained from a man younger than 30 in good health.

CDR3 coding DNA: TGTGCCTGCCGACGGAGTACGGGCGAGCAGTACTTC. Translating it yields CACRRSTGEQYF. The genes are TRBV30 and TRBJ2-7, with no clear D. Trimming pared 6 bases from V and 6 bases from J, leaving 15 bases between. This CDR3 region has 12 residues. CDR1 GTSNPN and CDR2 SVGIG come from the germline V gene (reference sequence).